The clone carrying this T cell receptor beta chain has ten or more counts. The CDR3 contains 13 residues. Germline trimming cut 6 bases from V and 6 bases from J; bases unmatched to any gene: 9. Germline V lookup: CDR1 SQVTM, CDR2 ANQGSEA. This sample stems from a study of early T cells in non-severe SARS-CoV-2 infection. Across the whole study: Chains from this unsorted whole-blood bulk RNA could not be paired.

Individual cDNA molecules were tagged with unique molecular identifiers, the study reported. TCRdb reprocessed the 5' RACE reads via MiXCR and lists one record per CDR3 protein. The sample lists about 55,000 distinct CDR3 sequences, under 8.5% occurring once. The sample taken for sequencing was whole blood. The genes are TRBV29-1 and TRBJ2-5; 8 bases map to TRBD1. This sequence originates from an adult who was a healthcare worker with PCR-confirmed SARS-CoV-2 infection or an uninfected control (not recorded which). The CDR3 spells CSVIPGGSKTQYF. The CDR3 region has the DNA TGCAGCGTCATACCAGGGGGCTCAAAGACCCAGTACTTC.